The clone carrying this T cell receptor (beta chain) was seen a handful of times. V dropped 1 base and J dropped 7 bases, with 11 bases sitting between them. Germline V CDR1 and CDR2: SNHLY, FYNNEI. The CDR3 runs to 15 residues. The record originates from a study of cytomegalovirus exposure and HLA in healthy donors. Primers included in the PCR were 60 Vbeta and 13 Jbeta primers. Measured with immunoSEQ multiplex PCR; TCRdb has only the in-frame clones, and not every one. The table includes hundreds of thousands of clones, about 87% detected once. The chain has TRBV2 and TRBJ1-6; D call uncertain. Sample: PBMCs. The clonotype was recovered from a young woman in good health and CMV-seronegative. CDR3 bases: TGTGCCAGCAGTGAAGTCGGGTCCGGGAATTCACCCCTCCACTTT. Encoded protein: CASSEVGSGNSPLHF.